This TCR beta chain was obtained from a study of blood T cell repertoires in COVID-19. This clone was picked up one time. Looked up from germline, CDR1 is SGHVS and CDR2 is FQNEAQ. This CDR3 comprises 12 residues. Trimming cost V 5 bases and J 4 bases, with 9 bases left between them. The data were produced by immunoSEQ multiplex PCR, yet TCRdb's version contains in-frame clones alone and is incomplete. Of about 50,000 clones listed, roughly 86% are singletons. The chain links TRBV7-8 to TRBJ2-7; D is unresolved. What was sequenced was peripheral blood. The receptor comes from a man aged 55 to 70 with active or convalescent COVID-19. The CDR3 here is CASSLTSYEQYF. CDR3 DNA: TGTGCCAGCAGCCTCACCAGTTACGAGCAGTACTTC.